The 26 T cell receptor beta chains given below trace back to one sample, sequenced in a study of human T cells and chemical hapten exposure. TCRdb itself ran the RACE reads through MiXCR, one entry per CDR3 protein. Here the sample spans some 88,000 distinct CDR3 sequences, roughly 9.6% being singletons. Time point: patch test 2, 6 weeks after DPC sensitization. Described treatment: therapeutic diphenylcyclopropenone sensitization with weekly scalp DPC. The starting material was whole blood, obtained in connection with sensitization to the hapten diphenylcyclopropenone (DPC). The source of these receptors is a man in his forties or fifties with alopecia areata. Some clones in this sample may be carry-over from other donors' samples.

The CDR3 DNA reads TGTGCCAGCAGAGAAGGGGGGGCAGATACGCAGTATTTT. Protein product: CASREGGADTQYF. V and J are TRBV28 and TRBJ2-3, with D possibly being TRBD2 (7 bases). Germline lookup yields CDR1 MDHEN and CDR2 SYDVKM. Trimming stripped 6 bases from V and 4 bases from J, with 11 bases between. This CDR3 has 13 amino acids.

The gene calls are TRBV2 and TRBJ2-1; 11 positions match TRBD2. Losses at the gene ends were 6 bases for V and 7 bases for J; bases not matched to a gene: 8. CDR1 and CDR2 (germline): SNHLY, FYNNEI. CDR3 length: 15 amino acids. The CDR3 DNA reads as TGTGCCAGCAGAGCCGGGACTAGCGGAAGGAATGAGCAGTTCTTC. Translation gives CASRAGTSGRNEQFF. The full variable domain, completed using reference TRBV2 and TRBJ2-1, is EPEVTQTPSHQVTQMGQEVILRCVPISNHLYFYWYRQILGQKVEFLVSFYNNEISEKSEIFDDQFSVERPDGSNFTLKIRSTKLEDSAMYFCASRAGTSGRNEQFFGPGTRLTVL.

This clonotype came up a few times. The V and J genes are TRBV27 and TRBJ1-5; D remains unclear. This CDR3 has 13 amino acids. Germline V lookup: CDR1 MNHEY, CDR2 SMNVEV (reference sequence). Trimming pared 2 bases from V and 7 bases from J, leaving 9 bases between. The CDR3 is CASSLGVGQPQHF. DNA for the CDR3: TGTGCCAGCAGTTTAGGGGTAGGCCAGCCCCAGCATTTT.

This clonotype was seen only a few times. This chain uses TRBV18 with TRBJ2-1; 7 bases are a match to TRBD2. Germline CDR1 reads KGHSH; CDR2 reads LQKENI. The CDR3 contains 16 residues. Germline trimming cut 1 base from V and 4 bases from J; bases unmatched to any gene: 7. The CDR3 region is CASSPRGQGLYNEQFF. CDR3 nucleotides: TGTGCCAGCTCACCACGTGGGCAGGGACTATACAATGAGCAGTTCTTC.

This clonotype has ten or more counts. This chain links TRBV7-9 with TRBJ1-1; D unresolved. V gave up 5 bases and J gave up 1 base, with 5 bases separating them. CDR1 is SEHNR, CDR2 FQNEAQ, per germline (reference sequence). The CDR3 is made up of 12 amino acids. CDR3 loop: CASSRKNTEAFF. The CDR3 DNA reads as TGTGCCAGCAGCCGGAAGAACACTGAAGCTTTCTTT. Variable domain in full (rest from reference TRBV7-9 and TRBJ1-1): DTGVSQNPRHKITKRGQNVTFRCDPISEHNRLYWYRQTLGQGPEFLTYFQNEAQLEKSRLLSDRFSAERPKGSFSTLEIQRTEQGDSAMYLCASSRKNTEAFFGQGTRLTVV.

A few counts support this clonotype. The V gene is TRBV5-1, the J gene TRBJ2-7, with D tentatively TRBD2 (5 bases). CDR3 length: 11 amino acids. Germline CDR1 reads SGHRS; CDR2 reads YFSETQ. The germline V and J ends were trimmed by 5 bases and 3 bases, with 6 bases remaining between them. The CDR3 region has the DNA TGCGCCAGCAGTGAGGGCTACGAGCAGTACTTC. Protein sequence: CASSEGYEQYF.

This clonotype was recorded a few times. CDR3 loop: CACLLMNTEAFF. CDR3 DNA sequence: TGTGCCTGCCTACTTATGAACACTGAAGCTTTCTTT. The chain couples TRBV30 to TRBJ1-1; D remains unclear. The CDR3 runs to 12 residues. Deletions cut 6 bases from V and 0 bases from J, with 8 bases between. Germline V CDR1 and CDR2: GTSNPN, SVGIG (reference sequence).

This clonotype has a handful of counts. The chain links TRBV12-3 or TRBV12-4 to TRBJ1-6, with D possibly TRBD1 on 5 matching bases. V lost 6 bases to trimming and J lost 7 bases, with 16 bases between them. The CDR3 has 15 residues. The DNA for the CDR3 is TGTGCCAGCAGCGCAAATGCAGGGAGCAATTCACCCCTCCACTTT. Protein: CASSANAGSNSPLHF.

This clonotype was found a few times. The CDR3 bases are TGTGCCAGCAGCTCCCGGATGCAACCGGCACCCCTCCACTTT. Protein: CASSSRMQPAPLHF. The V gene is TRBV7-2, the J gene TRBJ1-6; D gene ambiguous. Germline CDR1 is SGHTA and CDR2 is FQGNSA. V was clipped by 4 bases and J by 11 bases, with 15 bases between them. CDR3 length equals 14 residues.

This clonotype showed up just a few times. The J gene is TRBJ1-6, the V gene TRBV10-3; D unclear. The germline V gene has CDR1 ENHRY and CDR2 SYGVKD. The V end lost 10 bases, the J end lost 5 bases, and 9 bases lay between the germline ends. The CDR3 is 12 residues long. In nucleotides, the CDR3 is TGTGCCACCTCGATGGATAATTCACCCCTCCACTTT. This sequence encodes CATSMDNSPLHF.

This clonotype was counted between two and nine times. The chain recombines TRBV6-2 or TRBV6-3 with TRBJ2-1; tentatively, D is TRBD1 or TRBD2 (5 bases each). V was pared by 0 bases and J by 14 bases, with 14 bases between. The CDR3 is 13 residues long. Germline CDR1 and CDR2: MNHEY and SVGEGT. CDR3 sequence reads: CASSYSRGRIKFF. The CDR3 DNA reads TGTGCCAGCAGTTACTCGAGGGGCAGAATTAAGTTCTTC.

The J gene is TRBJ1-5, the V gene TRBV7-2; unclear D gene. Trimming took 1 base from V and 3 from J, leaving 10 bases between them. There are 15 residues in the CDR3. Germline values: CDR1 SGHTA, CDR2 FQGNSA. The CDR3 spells CASSLVVSYNQPQHF. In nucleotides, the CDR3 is TGTGCCAGCAGCTTAGTTGTCAGCTACAATCAGCCCCAGCATTTT.

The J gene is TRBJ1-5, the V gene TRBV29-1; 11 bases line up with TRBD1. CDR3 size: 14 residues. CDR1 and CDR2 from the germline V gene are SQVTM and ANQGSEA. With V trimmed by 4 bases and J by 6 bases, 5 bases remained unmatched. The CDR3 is CSVGTGGRGQPQHF. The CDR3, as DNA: TGCAGCGTTGGGACAGGGGGCAGGGGTCAGCCCCAGCATTTT.

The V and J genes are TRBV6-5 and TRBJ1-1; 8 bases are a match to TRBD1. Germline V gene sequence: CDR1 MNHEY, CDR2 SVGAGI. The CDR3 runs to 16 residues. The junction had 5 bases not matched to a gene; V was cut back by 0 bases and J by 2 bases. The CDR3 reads CASSYSWTGTNTEAFF. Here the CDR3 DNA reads TGTGCCAGCAGTTACTCATGGACAGGGACTAACACTGAAGCTTTCTTT.

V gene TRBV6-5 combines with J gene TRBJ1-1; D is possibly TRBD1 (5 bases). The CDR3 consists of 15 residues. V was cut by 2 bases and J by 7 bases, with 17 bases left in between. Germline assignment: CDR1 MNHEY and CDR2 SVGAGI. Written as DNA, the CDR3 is TGTGCCAGCAGTTACGGACAAAGGGAAGAGGGTGAAGCTTTCTTT. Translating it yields CASSYGQREEGEAFF.

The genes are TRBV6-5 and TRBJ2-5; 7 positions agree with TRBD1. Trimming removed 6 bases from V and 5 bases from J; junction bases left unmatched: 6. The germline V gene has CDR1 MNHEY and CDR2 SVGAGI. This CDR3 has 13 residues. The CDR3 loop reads CASSQGTAETQYF. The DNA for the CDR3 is TGTGCCAGCAGCCAGGGGACAGCTGAGACCCAGTACTTC.

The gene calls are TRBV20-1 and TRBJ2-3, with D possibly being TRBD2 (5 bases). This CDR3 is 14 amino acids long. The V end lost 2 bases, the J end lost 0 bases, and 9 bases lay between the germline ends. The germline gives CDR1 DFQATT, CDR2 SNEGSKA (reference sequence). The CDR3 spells CSARLAASTDTQYF. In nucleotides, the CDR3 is TGCAGTGCTAGACTAGCAGCCAGCACAGATACGCAGTATTTT.

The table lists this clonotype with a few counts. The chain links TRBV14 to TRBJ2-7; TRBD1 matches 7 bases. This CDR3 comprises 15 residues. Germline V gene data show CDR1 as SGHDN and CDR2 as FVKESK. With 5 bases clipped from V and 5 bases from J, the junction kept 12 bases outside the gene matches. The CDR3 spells CASSDRASPTNEQYF. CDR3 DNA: TGTGCCAGCAGCGACAGGGCTAGCCCCACCAACGAGCAGTACTTC.

The CDR3 DNA reads as TGTGCCAGCAGCCCCGCCTTGGCAGGTGAGACTGAAGCTTTCTTT. It translates to CASSPALAGETEAFF. V gene TRBV7-9 combines with J gene TRBJ1-1; unclear D gene. Trimming stripped 5 bases from V and 5 bases from J, with 18 bases between. The CDR3 spans 15 residues. Germline V gene lookup returns CDR1 SEHNR and CDR2 FQNEAQ (reference sequence). Together with reference TRBV7-9 and TRBJ1-1, the CDR3 gives the full variable domain: DTGVSQNPRHKITKRGQNVTFRCDPISEHNRLYWYRQTLGQGPEFLTYFQNEAQLEKSRLLSDRFSAERPKGSFSTLEIQRTEQGDSAMYLCASSPALAGETEAFFGQGTRLTVV.

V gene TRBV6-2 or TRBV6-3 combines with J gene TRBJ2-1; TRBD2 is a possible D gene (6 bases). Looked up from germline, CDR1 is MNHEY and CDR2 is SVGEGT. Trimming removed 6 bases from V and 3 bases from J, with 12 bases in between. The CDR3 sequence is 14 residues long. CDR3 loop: CASSNDGSYNEQFF. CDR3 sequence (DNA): TGTGCCAGCAGCAACGACGGGAGCTACAATGAGCAGTTCTTC.

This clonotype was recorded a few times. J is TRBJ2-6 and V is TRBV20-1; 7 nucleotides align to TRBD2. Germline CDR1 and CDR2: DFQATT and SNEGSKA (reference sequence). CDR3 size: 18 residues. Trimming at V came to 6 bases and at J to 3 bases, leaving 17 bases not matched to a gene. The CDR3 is CSAPGTSDKGGGANVLTF. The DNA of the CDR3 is TGCAGTGCCCCGGGTACTAGCGACAAAGGAGGTGGGGCCAACGTCCTGACTTTC.

In DNA form, the CDR3 reads TGTGCCAGCAGGGGAAACATCGAGGCTTTCTTT. Amino acid sequence: CASRGNIEAFF. V gene TRBV7-9 combines with J gene TRBJ1-1; D uncertain. V was clipped by 6 bases and J by 11 bases, with 13 bases between them. The CDR3 covers 11 residues. Germline CDR1 is SEHNR and CDR2 is FQNEAQ (reference sequence).

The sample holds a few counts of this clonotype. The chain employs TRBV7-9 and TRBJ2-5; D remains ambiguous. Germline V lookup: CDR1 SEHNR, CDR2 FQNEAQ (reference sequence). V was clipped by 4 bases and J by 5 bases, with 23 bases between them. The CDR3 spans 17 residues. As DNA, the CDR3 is TGTGCCAGCAGCTCTGACCGGGCAGCCCCTCCGAGGGAGACCCAGTACTTC. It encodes CASSSDRAAPPRETQYF.

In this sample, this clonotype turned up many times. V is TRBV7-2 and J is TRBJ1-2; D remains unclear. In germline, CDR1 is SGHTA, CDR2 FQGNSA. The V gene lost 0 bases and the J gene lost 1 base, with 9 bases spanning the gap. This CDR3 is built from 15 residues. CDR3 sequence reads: CASSLALRVNYGYTF. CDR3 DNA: TGTGCCAGCAGCTTAGCGCTAAGGGTTAACTATGGCTACACCTTC.

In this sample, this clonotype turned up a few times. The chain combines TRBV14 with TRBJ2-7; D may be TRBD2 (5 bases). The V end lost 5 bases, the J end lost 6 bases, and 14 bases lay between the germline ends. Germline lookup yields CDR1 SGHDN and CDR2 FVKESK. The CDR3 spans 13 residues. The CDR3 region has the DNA TGTGCCAGCAGCGAAGGACTGAGAACCGAGCAGTACGTC. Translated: CASSEGLRTEQYV.

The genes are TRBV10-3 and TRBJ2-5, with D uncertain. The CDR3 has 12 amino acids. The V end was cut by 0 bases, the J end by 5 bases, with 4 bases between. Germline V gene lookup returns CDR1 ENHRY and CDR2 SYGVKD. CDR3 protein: CAISESSETQYF. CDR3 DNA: TGTGCCATCAGTGAGTCATCGGAGACCCAGTACTTC.